The sequence of this T cell receptor (beta chain) was determined in a study of T cell therapy after organ transplantation. Study in general: Therapy products were autologous CMV-specific T cells, peptide-expanded for approximately 14 days. Whole-study findings and limits: CD8 clonality fold change after therapy inversely tracked pretherapy clonality. Low CD8+ T cell yield possibly reduced coverage, hiding nonresponder expansions.

The time point here: 4-8 weeks after completion of therapy. The CDR3 covers 16 residues. Trimming at V came to 7 bases and at J to 6 bases, leaving 11 bases not matched to a gene. The germline V gene encodes CDR1 SNHLY and CDR2 FYNNEI. Here immunoSEQ multiplex PCR was the method, and the copy in TCRdb shows in-frame clones only, minus some. This sample carries almost 20,000 clones, roughly four fifths of them seen once, and the ten largest clones take about a tenth. Worth noting for this clone: Its antigen remains unknown.

The gene calls are TRBV2 and TRBJ2-3, with 12 bases that match TRBD2. The material sequenced was CD8+ T cells from blood, taken after autologous CMV-specific T cell therapy. The clonotype comes from a human patient who had received a solid organ transplant and had CMV disease. These T cells may partly come from the graft donor. In DNA, the CDR3 is TGTGCCAGCACACCTGGGCTAGCGGGAGGGCTGGATACGCAGTATTTT. As protein: CASTPGLAGGLDTQYF. Based on the CDR3 plus reference TRBV2 and TRBJ2-3, the full variable domain is EPEVTQTPSHQVTQMGQEVILRCVPISNHLYFYWYRQILGQKVEFLVSFYNNEISEKSEIFDDQFSVERPDGSNFTLKIRSTKLEDSAMYFCASTPGLAGGLDTQYFGPGTRLTVL.